The rows below give T cell receptor beta chains drawn from one sample of a study of blood T cell repertoires in COVID-19. The data were produced by immunoSEQ multiplex PCR, yet TCRdb's version contains in-frame clones alone and is incomplete. The sample lists about 84,000 clones; nearly 85% were seen once. Material: peripheral blood. The receptors were sampled from a woman aged 80 or older with acute or convalescent COVID-19. CDR3s leave out the opening cysteine and the closing phenylalanine or tryptophan.

v_call: TRBV7-9; cdr3_aa: ASSLTEDTQY
v_call: TRBV28; cdr3_aa: ASSPYVSSYNSPLH
v_call: TRBV18; cdr3_aa: ASSAGRNAETQY
v_call: TRBV5-4; cdr3_aa: ASSLWGVQGYT
v_call: TRBV7-2; cdr3_aa: ASSLQEGTGELF
v_call: TRBV2; cdr3_aa: ASSFETDTQY
v_call: TRBV19; cdr3_aa: ATASGFYSNQPQH
v_call: TRBV12-5; cdr3_aa: ASGFGTAIGNTIY
v_call: TRBV2; cdr3_aa: ASSVAGGSYEQY
v_call: TRBV11-3; cdr3_aa: ASSLRQGATEAF
v_call: TRBV15; cdr3_aa: ATSKAGVWEKLF
v_call: TRBV28; cdr3_aa: ASSPGLTNEKLF
v_call: TRBV28; cdr3_aa: ASSLEGKKF
v_call: TRBV4-2; cdr3_aa: ASSQGVAGGTDTQY